This TCR beta chain is from a study of shared clonotypes between healthy human individuals. Across the study: Each donor's CD8 memory used one plate, CD8 naive two, each CD4 subset three.

The V end lost 3 bases, the J end lost 0 bases, and 8 bases lay between the germline ends. The CDR3 is 14 amino acids. Germline lookup yields CDR1 MNHEY and CDR2 SVGAGI. Generated by immunoSEQ multiplex PCR, the TCRdb table keeps only in-frame clones and is missing some. The sample lists 900,000 to 1,200,000 clones; more than 75% were seen once. Note on this clone: Antigen specificity is unknown.

Notes on the study in general: Around 5% of naive CD4 clonotypes were shared across several donors.

The chain couples TRBV6-5 to TRBJ1-1; D is unclear. Sample: memory CD4+ T cells from PBMCs. The subset here: CD45RA-negative fraction. The receptor was derived from a man between 18 and 35 years old in good health. Some clones in this sample may be carry-over from other donors' samples. As DNA, the CDR3 is TGTGCCAGCAGTTATACCGACCTGAACACTGAAGCTTTCTTT. It is translated as CASSYTDLNTEAFF.